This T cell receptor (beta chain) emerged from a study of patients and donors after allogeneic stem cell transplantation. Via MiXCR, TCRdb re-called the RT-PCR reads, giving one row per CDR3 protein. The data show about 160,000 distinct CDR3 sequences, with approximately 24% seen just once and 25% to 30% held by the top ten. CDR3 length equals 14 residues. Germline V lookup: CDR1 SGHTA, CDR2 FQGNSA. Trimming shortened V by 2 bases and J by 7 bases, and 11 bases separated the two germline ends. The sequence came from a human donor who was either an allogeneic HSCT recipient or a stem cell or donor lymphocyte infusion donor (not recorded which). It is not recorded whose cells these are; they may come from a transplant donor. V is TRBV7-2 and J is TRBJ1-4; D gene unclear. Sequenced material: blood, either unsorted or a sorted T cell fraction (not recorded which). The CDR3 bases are TGTGCCAGCAGCTTAAACGCCCTGGCTGAAAAACTGTTTTTT. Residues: CASSLNALAEKLFF. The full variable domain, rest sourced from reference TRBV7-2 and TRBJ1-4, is GAGVSQSPSNKVTEKGKDVELRCDPISGHTALYWYRQSLGQGLEFLIYFQGNSAPDKSGLPSDRFSAERTGGSVSTLTIQRTQQEDSAVYLCASSLNALAEKLFFGSGTQLSVL.